This T cell receptor beta chain was obtained from a study of blood T cell repertoires in COVID-19. Overall study: Spain, Italy and the United States supplied samples that represented acute and convalescent COVID-19. Sample material is recorded as cDNA or gDNA derived from T cells, B-cell-depleted T cells, or PBMCs.

In the authors' workflow: Amplifying reference gene primers gave estimates of nucleated cell counts. Here immunoSEQ multiplex PCR was the method, and the copy in TCRdb shows in-frame clones only, minus some. V and J calls plus clone size are reproduced from that table; the DNA served to infer D and trimming. Of 200,000 or so clones in the sample, over 70% were seen once. The V segment lost 3 bases and the J segment 6 bases; nucleotides outside the gene matches: 6. Germline CDR1 reads SGHNT; CDR2 reads YENEEA. This CDR3 region has 14 residues. The chain is built from TRBV11-3 and TRBJ2-3; 7 bases fit TRBD2. This TCR derives from a man aged 55-75 years with active or convalescent COVID-19. Material for sequencing was peripheral blood. This chain's CDR3 is CASSLGGSADTQYF. For the CDR3, the DNA is TGTGCCAGCAGCTTGGGCGGGAGCGCGGATACGCAGTATTTT.